Following are 31 T cell receptor beta chains from one sample sequenced in a study of OX40 agonist ivuxolimab in advanced cancers. Profiling relied on immunoSEQ multiplex PCR, and the TCRdb table lists in-frame clones only, not all of them. Of roughly 83,000 clones in the sample, roughly 84% were seen once. Sequenced material: CD4+ or CD8+ T cells sorted from blood, taken in a trial of the OX40 agonist ivuxolimab. The receptors come from an adult with an advanced solid tumor such as melanoma, head and neck, liver or kidney cancer.

This clone appeared a single time. The rearrangement links TRBV19 to TRBJ2-3; D not resolved. This CDR3 is built from 15 residues. V lost 5 bases, J lost 0 bases, and 12 bases lay in between. Germline lookup yields CDR1 LNHDA and CDR2 SQIVND (reference sequence). DNA of the CDR3: TGTGCCAGTAGTTTACAGCAAGGAAGCACAGATACGCAGTATTTT. Its translation: CASSLQQGSTDTQYF.

The chain uses TRBV19 and TRBJ2-1, with a weak D call TRBD2 (5 bases). This CDR3 region has 14 residues. CDR1 and CDR2 (germline): LNHDA, SQIVND (reference sequence). V gave up 3 bases and J gave up 8 bases, with 14 bases separating them. Here the CDR3 reads CASSIGLAVDEQFF. The CDR3 DNA follows: TGTGCCAGTAGTATTGGGCTAGCTGTCGATGAGCAGTTCTTC. The full variable domain, with the rest looked up from reference TRBV19 and TRBJ2-1, is DGGITQSPKYLFRKEGQNVTLSCEQNLNHDAMYWYRQDPGQGLRLIYYSQIVNDFQKGDIAEGYSVSREKKESFPLTVTSAQKNPTAFYLCASSIGLAVDEQFFGPGTRLTVL.

In this sample, this clone turned up many times. The chain uses TRBV10-3 and TRBJ2-1; 11 bases line up with TRBD1. Trimming cost V 5 bases and J 4 bases; bases outside gene matches: 4. This CDR3 has 15 amino acids. Germline V gives CDR1 ENHRY, CDR2 SYGVKD. CDR3 DNA sequence: TGTGCCATCAGTCCCGGACAGGGGGCTTACAATGAGCAGTTCTTC. It encodes CAISPGQGAYNEQFF.

J is TRBJ2-7 and V is TRBV6-5; TRBD2 agrees at 8 bases. The CDR3 length is 14 residues. Losses at the gene ends were 5 bases for V and 2 bases for J; bases not matched to a gene: 5. Germline CDR1 reads MNHEY; CDR2 reads SVGAGI. The CDR3 coding sequence is TGTGCCAGCAGTAGGACTAGCTCGACCTACGAGCAGTACTTC. It is translated as CASSRTSSTYEQYF.

This chain links TRBV5-1 with TRBJ2-5; 12 bases are shared with TRBD1. The J call could be wrong; TRBJ2-7 is a better fit for the DNA end. Germline V gene data show CDR1 as SGHRS and CDR2 as YFSETQ. The CDR3 sequence is 15 residues long. The CDR3 here is CASSRNRDRGLEQYF. CDR3 DNA: TGCGCCAGCAGCCGGAACCGGGACAGGGGGCTCGAGCAGTACTTC.

The J gene is TRBJ2-1, the V gene TRBV5-4; D unresolved. Germline CDR1 reads SGHNT; CDR2 reads YYREEE (reference sequence). This CDR3 is 17 amino acids long. Trimming pared 0 bases from V and 0 bases from J, leaving 13 bases between. The DNA for the CDR3 is TGTGCCAGCAGCTTGGTCCCTGAGCGAGCCTCCTACAATGAGCAGTTCTTC. It yields the protein CASSLVPERASYNEQFF. Complete variable domain (other parts from reference TRBV5-4 and TRBJ2-1): ETGVTQSPTHLIKTRGQQVTLRCSSQSGHNTVSWYQQALGQGPQFIFQYYREEENGRGNFPPRFSGLQFPNYSSELNVNALELDDSALYLCASSLVPERASYNEQFFGPGTRLTVL.

The rearrangement joins TRBV7-9 to TRBJ2-1, with 7 bases matching TRBD2. J was trimmed by 9 bases and V by 5 bases; bases with no gene match: 13. CDR1 SEHNR and CDR2 FQNEAQ come from the germline V gene (reference sequence). This CDR3 is built from 15 residues. The CDR3 region is CASSPIPTSASEQFF. CDR3 DNA: TGTGCCAGCAGCCCTATCCCCACTAGCGCTAGTGAGCAGTTCTTC. Combining the CDR3 with reference TRBV7-9 and TRBJ2-1 gives the whole variable domain DTGVSQNPRHKITKRGQNVTFRCDPISEHNRLYWYRQTLGQGPEFLTYFQNEAQLEKSRLLSDRFSAERPKGSFSTLEIQRTEQGDSAMYLCASSPIPTSASEQFFGPGTRLTVL.

The chain recombines TRBV14 with TRBJ2-7; 8 nucleotides line up with TRBD1. J was trimmed by 6 bases and V by 0 bases; bases with no gene match: 16. The CDR3 contains 18 residues. The germline gives CDR1 SGHDN, CDR2 FVKESK. The CDR3 nucleotides read TGTGCCAGCAGCCAAGAGGGGACAGGTCTTACACCAACAGGCGAGCAGTACTTC. Translating gives CASSQEGTGLTPTGEQYF.

The V call is TRBV5-1, the J call TRBJ1-1; TRBD1 is a possible D gene (5 bases). The CDR3 spans 16 residues. Germline-derived CDR1 and CDR2 are SGHRS and YFSETQ. Between the trimmed V and J ends, which lost 4 bases and 3 bases, there was a span of 19 bases. The CDR3 DNA sequence: TGCGCCAGCAGCATCGGGGACTTCTTCTCGGACACTGAAGCTTTCTTT. This translates into CASSIGDFFSDTEAFF.

The chain links TRBV30 to TRBJ2-3; a weak D match, TRBD1 (6 bases). Germline V CDR1 and CDR2: GTSNPN, SVGIG (reference sequence). Trimming shortened V by 8 bases and J by 3 bases, and 15 bases separated the two germline ends. This CDR3 is built from 13 residues. The CDR3 coding sequence is TGTGCCGGTACCGGACAGCATACAGATACGCAGTATTTT. Its translation: CAGTGQHTDTQYF.

The chain uses TRBV19 and TRBJ1-5; 7 nucleotides align to TRBD1. CDR3 size: 15 residues. The V gene end was trimmed by 5 bases and the J gene end by 1 base; junction bases not matched to a gene: 5. Looked up from germline, CDR1 is LNHDA and CDR2 is SQIVND (reference sequence). Here the CDR3 DNA reads TGTGCCAGTAGTTTCCGACAGGGAAGCAATCAGCCCCAGCATTTT. It is translated as CASSFRQGSNQPQHF.

V and J are TRBV5-4 and TRBJ2-3, with 7 positions matching TRBD2. V lost 1 base to trimming and J lost 2 bases; unmatched junction nucleotides: 4. CDR3 length: 15 amino acids. Per germline, CDR1 SGHNT and CDR2 YYREEE (reference sequence). Here the CDR3 reads CASSLRREVTDTQYF. DNA for the CDR3: TGTGCCAGCAGCTTGCGACGGGAGGTCACAGATACGCAGTATTTT.

The chain employs TRBV7-6 and TRBJ2-1; D possibly matches TRBD1 or TRBD2 (5 bases each). Germline V gene lookup returns CDR1 SGHVS and CDR2 FNYEAQ. V was trimmed by 1 base and J by 2 bases, leaving 9 bases between them. The CDR3 runs to 15 residues. DNA for the CDR3: TGTGCCAGCAGCTTAGGGGGGACCCCCTACAATGAGCAGTTCTTC. Its translation is CASSLGGTPYNEQFF. The full variable domain, in which reference TRBV7-6 and TRBJ2-1 provide the parts outside the CDR3, is GAGVSQSPRYKVTKRGQDVALRCDPISGHVSLYWYRQALGQGPEFLTYFNYEAQQDKSGLPNDRFSAERPEGSISTLTIQRTEQRDSAMYRCASSLGGTPYNEQFFGPGTRLTVL.

Only a few counts were recorded for this clone. The chain combines TRBV27 with TRBJ1-6, with TRBD1 identical over 7 bases. Germline trimming cut 2 bases from V and 10 bases from J; bases unmatched to any gene: 5. The CDR3 contains 14 residues. From germline, CDR1 is MNHEY and CDR2 SMNVEV (reference sequence). CDR3 sequence (DNA): TGTGCCAGCAGTTTAAAGGGGGCCGGATCACCCCTCCACTTT. Its protein product is CASSLKGAGSPLHF.

The table lists this clone with a count of one. The chain is built from TRBV27 and TRBJ1-2; D uncertain. Germline CDR1 reads MNHEY; CDR2 reads SMNVEV (reference sequence). Between the trimmed V and J ends, which lost 6 bases and 8 bases, there was a span of 16 bases. The CDR3 spans 13 residues. The CDR3 loop reads CASSSGGPGGYTF. The CDR3 DNA reads as TGTGCCAGCAGCTCTGGTGGGCCGGGGGGCTACACCTTC.

This clone was found a few times. One end of the junction fails to match germline, which may point to a read error. This sequence joins TRBV7-7 and TRBJ2-5; 8 bases match TRBD2. The CDR3 loop spans 14 amino acids. CDR1 SSHAT and CDR2 FNYEAQ come from the germline V gene (reference sequence). CDR3 nucleotide sequence: TGTGCTAGCAGCTTTAGCGGGATGGGGGAGACCCAGTACTTC. It specifies CASSFSGMGETQYF.

The chain joins TRBV11-2 to TRBJ2-3; a weak D match, TRBD2 (6 bases). V lost 4 bases and J 0 bases, leaving 11 bases between the germline ends. This CDR3 has 15 amino acids. Looked up from germline, CDR1 is SGHAT and CDR2 is FQNNGV. CDR3: CASSSWTTSTDTQYF. The CDR3 coding sequence is TGTGCCAGCAGCTCCTGGACTACCAGCACAGATACGCAGTATTTT.

This chain links TRBV19 with TRBJ1-1; no clear D. The CDR3 contains 13 residues. The germline V gene has CDR1 LNHDA and CDR2 SQIVND (reference sequence). Trimming removed 7 bases at V and 1 base at J, with 10 bases between. The CDR3 nucleotides read TGTGCCAGTAAATCCCGACAGAACACTGAAGCTTTCTTT. It translates to CASKSRQNTEAFF.

V gene TRBV2 combines with J gene TRBJ2-4; a weak D match, TRBD2 (5 bases). V lost 0 bases, J lost 4 bases, and 10 bases lay in between. This CDR3 comprises 15 residues. Germline V CDR1 and CDR2: SNHLY, FYNNEI. The CDR3 loop is CASSEARGYKNIQYF. The CDR3 region has the DNA TGTGCCAGCAGTGAAGCCCGGGGATATAAAAACATTCAGTACTTC.

The J gene is TRBJ2-7, the V gene TRBV18; TRBD1 aligns across 9 bases. Per the germline V gene, CDR1 is KGHSH and CDR2 is LQKENI. The ends lost 4 bases at V and 5 bases at J; junction bases unmatched: 0. This CDR3 spans 12 amino acids. CDR3 amino acids: CASSRDRDEQYF. CDR3 nucleotide sequence: TGTGCCAGCTCACGGGACAGGGACGAGCAGTACTTC. The full variable domain, completed using reference TRBV18 and TRBJ2-7, is NAGVMQNPRHLVRRRGQEARLRCSPMKGHSHVYWYRQLPEEGLKFMVYLQKENIIDESGMPKERFSAEFPKEGPSILRIQQVVRGDSAAYFCASSRDRDEQYFGPGTRLTVT.

This clone was recorded a few times. The chain couples TRBV7-8 to TRBJ1-4, with D unclear. This CDR3 is built from 17 residues. V lost 1 base to trimming and J lost 7 bases, with 19 bases between them. CDR1 is SGHVS, CDR2 FQNEAQ, per germline. The CDR3 here is CASSLVDHSARGEKLFF. The CDR3 DNA reads as TGTGCCAGCAGCTTAGTCGACCACAGTGCCCGAGGTGAAAAACTGTTTTTT.

The chain employs TRBV11-2 and TRBJ2-7, with TRBD1 identical over 10 bases. Germline CDR1 and CDR2: SGHAT and FQNNGV. V trimming: 5 bases; J trimming: 3 bases; junction bases outside the gene matches: 10. The CDR3 length is 16 residues. The CDR3 spells CASSPRSGTGDYEQYF. CDR3 in DNA: TGTGCCAGCAGCCCGCGATCCGGGACAGGGGACTACGAGCAGTACTTC. Variable domain in full (rest from reference TRBV11-2 and TRBJ2-7): EAGVAQSPRYKIIEKRQSVAFWCNPISGHATLYWYQQILGQGPKLLIQFQNNGVVDDSQLPKDRFSAERLKGVDSTLKIQPAKLEDSAVYLCASSPRSGTGDYEQYFGPGTRLTVT.

The gene calls are TRBV7-8 and TRBJ2-7, with D unresolved. From germline, CDR1 is SGHVS and CDR2 FQNEAQ. V shed 5 bases and J shed 7 bases, with 18 bases lying between them. This CDR3 spans 14 amino acids. The CDR3 sequence is CASSPRDSAWEQYF. The CDR3 coding sequence is TGTGCCAGCAGCCCCCGAGACTCGGCCTGGGAGCAGTACTTC.

In DNA, the CDR3 is TGTGCCAGCACTAGCACAGATACGCAGTATTTT. Translation: CASTSTDTQYF. The rearrangement links TRBV2 to TRBJ2-3; D not resolved. V shed 7 bases and J shed 0 bases, with 2 bases lying between them. This CDR3 is 11 amino acids long. The V gene's germline CDR1 is SNHLY and CDR2 FYNNEI. The variable domain in full, with the rest retrieved from reference TRBV2 and TRBJ2-3, is EPEVTQTPSHQVTQMGQEVILRCVPISNHLYFYWYRQILGQKVEFLVSFYNNEISEKSEIFDDQFSVERPDGSNFTLKIRSTKLEDSAMYFCASTSTDTQYFGPGTRLTVL.

The genes are TRBV18 and TRBJ2-7, with 11 positions matching TRBD2. The germline V gene has CDR1 KGHSH and CDR2 LQKENI. This CDR3 contains 16 residues. The V and J ends lost 3 bases and 0 bases, in that order; junction bases with no gene match: 4. CDR3 loop: CASSPSTSGISYEQYF. Here the CDR3 DNA reads TGTGCCAGCTCACCCTCGACTAGCGGGATCTCCTACGAGCAGTACTTC.

The chain couples TRBV19 to TRBJ1-1; 12 bases match TRBD1. V shed 5 bases and J 2 bases; nucleotides not matched to a gene: 6. In germline, CDR1 is LNHDA, CDR2 SQIVND (reference sequence). CDR3 length equals 16 residues. The CDR3 DNA reads as TGTGCCAGTAGTTTCCCGGGACAGGGGGCCAACACTGAAGCTTTCTTT. This translates into CASSFPGQGANTEAFF. The full variable domain, rest sourced from reference TRBV19 and TRBJ1-1, is DGGITQSPKYLFRKEGQNVTLSCEQNLNHDAMYWYRQDPGQGLRLIYYSQIVNDFQKGDIAEGYSVSREKKESFPLTVTSAQKNPTAFYLCASSFPGQGANTEAFFGQGTRLTVV.

J is TRBJ2-3 and V is TRBV7-9; tentatively, D is TRBD1 (6 bases). Between the trimmed V and J ends, which lost 5 bases and 8 bases, there was a span of 11 bases. The CDR3 sequence is 12 residues long. CDR1 and CDR2 from the germline V gene are SEHNR and FQNEAQ (reference sequence). CDR3 sequence: CASSLGTFTQYF. CDR3 DNA: TGTGCCAGCAGCCTAGGGACATTTACGCAGTATTTT. The variable domain in full, completed from reference TRBV7-9 and TRBJ2-3, reads DTGVSQNPRHKITKRGQNVTFRCDPISEHNRLYWYRQTLGQGPEFLTYFQNEAQLEKSRLLSDRFSAERPKGSFSTLEIQRTEQGDSAMYLCASSLGTFTQYFGPGTRLTVL.

This clone was picked up many times. V and J are TRBV30 and TRBJ1-5; 7 bases fit TRBD1. CDR3 length: 15 residues. V shed 2 bases and J 0 bases; nucleotides not matched to a gene: 4. Per germline, CDR1 GTSNPN and CDR2 SVGIG (reference sequence). In DNA, the CDR3 is TGTGCCTGGAGTCCCCCAGGGGGTAGCAATCAGCCCCAGCATTTT. It yields the protein CAWSPPGGSNQPQHF.

J is TRBJ1-3 and V is TRBV9; D unclear. The CDR3 loop spans 14 amino acids. V was trimmed by 3 bases and J by 0 bases, leaving 7 bases between them. From germline, CDR1 is SGDLS and CDR2 YYNGEE. The CDR3 sequence is CASSATYSGNTIYF. The DNA for the CDR3 is TGTGCCAGCAGCGCGACCTACTCTGGAAACACCATATATTTT.

The chain is built from TRBV6-1 and TRBJ1-5; D may be TRBD1 (5 bases). This CDR3 contains 15 residues. CDR1 is MNHNS and CDR2 is SASEGT in the germline V gene. Trimming took 7 bases from V and 1 from J, leaving 14 bases between them. CDR3 in amino acids: CASKEGQASNQPQHF. The CDR3 DNA is TGTGCCAGCAAAGAGGGGCAGGCCAGCAATCAGCCCCAGCATTTT.

The V gene is TRBV19, the J gene TRBJ1-2, with 10 bases that match TRBD1. V was pared by 5 bases and J by 1 base, with 4 bases of the junction left unmatched. In germline, CDR1 is LNHDA, CDR2 SQIVND (reference sequence). The CDR3 sequence is 15 residues long. The chain's CDR3 is CASSPRTGGNYGYTF. The CDR3 bases are TGTGCCAGTAGTCCTCGGACAGGGGGTAACTATGGCTACACCTTC.